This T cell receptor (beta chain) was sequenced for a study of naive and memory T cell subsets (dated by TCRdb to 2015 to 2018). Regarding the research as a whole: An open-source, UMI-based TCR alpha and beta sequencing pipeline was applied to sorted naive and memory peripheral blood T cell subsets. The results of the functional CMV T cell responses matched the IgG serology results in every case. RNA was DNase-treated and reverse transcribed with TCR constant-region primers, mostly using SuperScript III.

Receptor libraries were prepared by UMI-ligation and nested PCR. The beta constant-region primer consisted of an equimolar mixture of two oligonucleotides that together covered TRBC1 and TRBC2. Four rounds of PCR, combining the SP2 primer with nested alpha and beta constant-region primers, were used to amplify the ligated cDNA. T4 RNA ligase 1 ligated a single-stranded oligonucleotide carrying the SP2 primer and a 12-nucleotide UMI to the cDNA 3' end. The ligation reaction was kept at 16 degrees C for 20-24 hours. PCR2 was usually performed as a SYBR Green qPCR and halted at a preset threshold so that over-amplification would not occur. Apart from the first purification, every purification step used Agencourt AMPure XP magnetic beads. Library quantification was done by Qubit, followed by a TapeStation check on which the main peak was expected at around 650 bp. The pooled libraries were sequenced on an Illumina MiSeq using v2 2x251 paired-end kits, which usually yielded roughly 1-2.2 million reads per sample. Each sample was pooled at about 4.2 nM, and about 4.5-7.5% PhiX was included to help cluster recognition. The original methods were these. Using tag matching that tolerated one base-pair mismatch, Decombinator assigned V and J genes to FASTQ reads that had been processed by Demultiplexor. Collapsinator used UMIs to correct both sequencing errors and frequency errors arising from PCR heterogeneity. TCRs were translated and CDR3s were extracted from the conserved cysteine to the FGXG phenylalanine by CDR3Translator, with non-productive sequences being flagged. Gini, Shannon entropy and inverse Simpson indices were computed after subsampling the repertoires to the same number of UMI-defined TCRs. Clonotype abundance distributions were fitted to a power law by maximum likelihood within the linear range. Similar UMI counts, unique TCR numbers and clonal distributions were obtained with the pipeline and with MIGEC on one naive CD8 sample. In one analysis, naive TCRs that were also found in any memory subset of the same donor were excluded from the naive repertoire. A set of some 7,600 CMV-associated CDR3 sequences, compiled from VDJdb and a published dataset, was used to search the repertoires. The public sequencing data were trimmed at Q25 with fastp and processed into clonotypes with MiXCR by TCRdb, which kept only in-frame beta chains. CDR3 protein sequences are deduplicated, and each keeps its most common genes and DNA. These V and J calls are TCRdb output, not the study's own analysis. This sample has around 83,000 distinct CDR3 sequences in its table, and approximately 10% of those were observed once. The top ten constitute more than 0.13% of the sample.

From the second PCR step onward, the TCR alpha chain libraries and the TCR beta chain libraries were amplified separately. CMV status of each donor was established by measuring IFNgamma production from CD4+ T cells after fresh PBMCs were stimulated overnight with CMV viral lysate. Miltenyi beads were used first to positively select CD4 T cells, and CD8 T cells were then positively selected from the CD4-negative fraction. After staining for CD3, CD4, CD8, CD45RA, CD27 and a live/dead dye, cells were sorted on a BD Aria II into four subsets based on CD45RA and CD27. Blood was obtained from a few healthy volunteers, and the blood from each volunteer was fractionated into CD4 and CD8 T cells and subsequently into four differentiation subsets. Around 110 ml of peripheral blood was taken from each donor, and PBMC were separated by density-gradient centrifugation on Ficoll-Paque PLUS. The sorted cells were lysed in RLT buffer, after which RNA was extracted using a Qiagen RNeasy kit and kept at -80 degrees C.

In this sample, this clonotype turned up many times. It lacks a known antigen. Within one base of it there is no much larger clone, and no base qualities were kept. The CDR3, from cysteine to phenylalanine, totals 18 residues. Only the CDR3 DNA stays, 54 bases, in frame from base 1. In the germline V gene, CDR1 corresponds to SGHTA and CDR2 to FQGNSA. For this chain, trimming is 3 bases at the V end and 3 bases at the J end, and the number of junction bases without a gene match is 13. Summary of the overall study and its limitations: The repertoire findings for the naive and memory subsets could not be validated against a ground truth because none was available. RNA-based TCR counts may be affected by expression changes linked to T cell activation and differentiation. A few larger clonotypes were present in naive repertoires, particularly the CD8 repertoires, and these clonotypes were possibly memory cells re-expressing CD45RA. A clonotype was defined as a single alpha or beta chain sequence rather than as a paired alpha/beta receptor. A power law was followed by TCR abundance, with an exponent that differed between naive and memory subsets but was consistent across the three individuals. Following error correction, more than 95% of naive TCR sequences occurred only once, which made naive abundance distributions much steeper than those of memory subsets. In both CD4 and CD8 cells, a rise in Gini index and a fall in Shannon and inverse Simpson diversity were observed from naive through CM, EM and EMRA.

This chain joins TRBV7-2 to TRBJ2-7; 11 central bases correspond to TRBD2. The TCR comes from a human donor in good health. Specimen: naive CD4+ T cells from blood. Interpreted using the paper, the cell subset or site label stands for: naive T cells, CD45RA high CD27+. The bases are TGTGCCAGCAGCTTTCCGGGACTAGCGGAAACAATCAACTACGAGCAGTACTTC. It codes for CASSFPGLAETINYEQYF.